These 10 T cell receptor beta chains were all obtained from the same sample, sequenced in a study of T-cell memory formation after mild COVID-19. MiXCR, applied by TCRdb to the 5' RACE reads, yields one record per CDR3 protein. The sample holds a few hundred thousand distinct CDR3 sequences, 16% seen once. The sample was PBMCs or a T cell subset sorted from them (not recorded which). The receptor set was obtained from a man aged 18 to 30 who had mild COVID-19 (a few samples of this study predate the infection). Cell type and time point are not known.

This clonotype was seen only a few times. The J gene is TRBJ1-1, the V gene TRBV4-3, with D possibly TRBD1 on 6 matching bases. V lost 1 base, J lost 3 bases, and 15 bases lay in between. Germline-derived CDR1 and CDR2 are LGHNA and YSLEER. CDR3 length equals 16 residues. CDR3 in DNA: TGCGCCAGCAGCCAAGTTGCCACAGGGAGGCACACTGAAGCTTTCTTT. Amino acids: CASSQVATGRHTEAFF.

In DNA, the CDR3 is TGTGCCAGCAGTGAAGTTTGGCTAGCAAGGACCCAGTACTTC. Translation: CASSEVWLARTQYF. This chain uses TRBV6-1 with TRBJ2-5; TRBD2 might be the D (5 bases). The CDR3 loop spans 14 amino acids. The V and J ends lost 1 base and 7 bases respectively, with 13 bases between them. CDR1 MNHNS and CDR2 SASEGT come from the germline V gene.

The chain is built from TRBV5-1 and TRBJ2-1, with unresolved D. V lost 0 bases to trimming and J lost 7 bases, with 5 bases between them. Germline values: CDR1 SGHRS, CDR2 YFSETQ. The CDR3 consists of 12 residues. The CDR3 sequence: CASSLDANEQFF. The CDR3 nucleotides are TGCGCCAGCAGCTTGGACGCGAATGAGCAGTTCTTC.

CDR3 region: CSARTPTGDSYNEQFF. The CDR3 nucleotides read TGCAGTGCTAGAACACCGACAGGGGATTCCTACAATGAGCAGTTCTTC. The V and J genes are TRBV20-1 and TRBJ2-1; 8 nucleotides align to TRBD1. This CDR3 is built from 16 residues. Germline V gene lookup returns CDR1 DFQATT and CDR2 SNEGSKA (reference sequence). The V segment lost 2 bases and the J segment 1 base; nucleotides outside the gene matches: 7.

The chain is built from TRBV7-2 and TRBJ1-1; TRBD1 is a possible D gene (6 bases). Looked up from germline, CDR1 is SGHTA and CDR2 is FQGNSA. The CDR3 loop spans 15 amino acids. Trimming cost V 0 bases and J 11 bases, with 19 bases left between them. In nucleotides, the CDR3 is TGTGCCAGCAGCTTAGCGCTAACAGGGCGAATCCGGGCTTTCTTT. Amino acid sequence: CASSLALTGRIRAFF.

This clonotype came up many times. The chain has TRBV6-2 or TRBV6-3 and TRBJ2-2; TRBD2 matches 8 bases. Trimming at V came to 5 bases and at J to 5 bases, leaving 7 bases not matched to a gene. The CDR3 is made up of 15 amino acids. The V gene's germline CDR1 is MNHEY and CDR2 SVGEGT. The CDR3 loop is CASSPSGGKTGELFF. The CDR3 bases are TGTGCCAGCAGTCCCAGCGGGGGCAAAACCGGGGAGCTGTTTTTT.

This clonotype was observed once. The gene calls are TRBV6-2 or TRBV6-3 and TRBJ2-3, with D tentatively TRBD1 or TRBD2 (5 bases each). The CDR3 spans 15 residues. Germline lookup yields CDR1 MNHEY and CDR2 SVGEGT. V was trimmed by 5 bases and J by 7 bases, leaving 19 bases between them. The CDR3 protein is CASSRRDQRDNTQYF. Here the CDR3 DNA reads TGTGCCAGCAGTCGCCGGGACCAGCGAGATAATACGCAGTATTTT.

CDR3 protein: CASSTASTDTQYF. The CDR3 DNA follows: TGTGCCAGCAGTACGGCGAGCACAGATACGCAGTATTTT. The V gene is TRBV6-5, the J gene TRBJ2-3; D remains unclear. The CDR3 totals 13 residues. The germline V and J ends were trimmed by 5 bases and 0 bases, with 6 bases remaining between them. Germline loops: CDR1 MNHEY, CDR2 SVGAGI.

This clonotype has more than one count but fewer than ten. The chain uses TRBV7-8 and TRBJ2-5; no clear D. Looked up from germline, CDR1 is SGHVS and CDR2 is FQNEAQ. V lost 2 bases, J lost 10 bases, and 14 bases lay in between. The CDR3 covers 13 residues. The CDR3 sequence: CASSLNAATDQYF. CDR3 DNA sequence: TGTGCCAGCAGCTTAAATGCAGCCACGGACCAGTACTTC. The whole variable domain, remainder taken from reference TRBV7-8 and TRBJ2-5, is GAGVSQSPRYKVAKRGQDVALRCDPISGHVSLFWYQQALGQGPEFLTYFQNEAQLDKSGLPSDRFFAERPEGSVSTLKIQRTQQEDSAVYLCASSLNAATDQYFGPGTRLLVL.

Only a few counts were recorded for this clonotype. V and J are TRBV10-3 and TRBJ2-1; 10 nucleotides align to TRBD1. The V and J ends lost 6 bases and 3 bases, in that order; junction bases with no gene match: 5. Germline CDR1 reads ENHRY; CDR2 reads SYGVKD. The CDR3 is 15 amino acids. The CDR3, as DNA: TGTGCCATCAGACGGACAGGGGGTAACTACAATGAGCAGTTCTTC. Its protein product is CAIRRTGGNYNEQFF.